The 25 T cell receptor beta chains listed next were all sequenced from one sample in a study of blood T cell repertoires in COVID-19. Data came from immunoSEQ multiplex PCR; TCRdb stores just in-frame clones and leaves some out. This table holds about 180,000 clones, 80% to 90% found once. The sequenced sample was peripheral blood. Source of these receptors: a human donor with active or convalescent COVID-19. The donor label of this sample is uncertain.

The J gene is TRBJ2-1, the V gene TRBV19; D gene ambiguous. This CDR3 is 13 amino acids long. V was pared by 3 bases and J by 10 bases, with 13 bases between. Per the germline V gene, CDR1 is LNHDA and CDR2 is SQIVND (reference sequence). Here the CDR3 reads CASSISYYEEQFF. The CDR3 nucleotides are TGTGCCAGTAGTATTAGCTACTATGAGGAGCAGTTCTTC.

This chain joins TRBV7-2 and TRBJ2-3, with D possibly TRBD1 on 6 matching bases. CDR3 length: 14 residues. CDR1 is SGHTA, CDR2 FQGNSA, per germline. Trimming left V 5 bases short and J 0 bases short, with 9 bases between. CDR3 sequence (DNA): TGTGCCAGCAGCCCCAGGGGAAGCACAGATACGCAGTATTTT. Its protein is CASSPRGSTDTQYF.

J is TRBJ2-1 and V is TRBV6-1; 14 bases match TRBD2. Per germline, CDR1 MNHNS and CDR2 SASEGT. J lost 9 bases, V lost 4 bases, and 11 bases had no gene match. This CDR3 region has 17 residues. The CDR3 loop reads CASSGTRLAGGPGEQFF. In DNA form, the CDR3 reads TGTGCCAGCAGTGGAACCCGACTAGCGGGGGGGCCTGGTGAGCAGTTCTTC.

This clone was seen a handful of times. The V gene is TRBV19, the J gene TRBJ1-1; D not resolved. This CDR3 has 15 amino acids. Germline CDR1 reads LNHDA; CDR2 reads SQIVND (reference sequence). V dropped 6 bases and J dropped 0 bases, with 14 bases sitting between them. CDR3 nucleotides: TGTGCCAGTAGGACTGAGGAGAGGATGAACACTGAAGCTTTCTTT. Its protein is CASRTEERMNTEAFF. The full variable domain, in which reference TRBV19 and TRBJ1-1 provide the parts outside the CDR3, is DGGITQSPKYLFRKEGQNVTLSCEQNLNHDAMYWYRQDPGQGLRLIYYSQIVNDFQKGDIAEGYSVSREKKESFPLTVTSAQKNPTAFYLCASRTEERMNTEAFFGQGTRLTVV.

V usage is TRBV7-3 and J usage is TRBJ1-2; no clear D. The CDR3 is 13 amino acids. The V end was cut by 2 bases, the J end by 2 bases, with 6 bases between. Looked up from germline, CDR1 is SGHTA and CDR2 is FQGTGA. DNA of the CDR3: TGTGCCAGCAGCTTAGACATAAACTATGGCTACACCTTC. This encodes CASSLDINYGYTF.

The V gene is TRBV6-5, the J gene TRBJ1-2; weak D call: TRBD1 (5 bases). CDR3 size: 15 residues. V was shortened by 0 bases and J by 6 bases, with 14 bases between the two germline ends. Germline CDR1 is MNHEY and CDR2 is SVGAGI. In DNA form, the CDR3 reads TGTGCCAGCAGTTACTCGGGAGGGACTTCCCATGGCTACACCTTC. Residues: CASSYSGGTSHGYTF.

This chain links TRBV5-1 with TRBJ1-1; 9 bases are shared with TRBD1. The CDR3 is made up of 12 amino acids. The V gene end was trimmed by 4 bases and the J gene end by 8 bases; junction bases not matched to a gene: 3. The germline gives CDR1 SGHRS, CDR2 YFSETQ. The CDR3 reads CASSPGQGEAFF. The CDR3 nucleotides read TGCGCCAGCAGCCCGGGACAGGGAGAAGCTTTCTTT.

The rearrangement uses TRBV4-1 and TRBJ1-4; D is unresolved. CDR1 is MGHRA, CDR2 YSYEKL, per germline. This CDR3 has 16 amino acids. The V end was cut by 1 base, the J end by 6 bases, with 15 bases between. CDR3 nucleotide sequence: TGCGCCAGCAGCCAAGGAGCGGGAGAGTTCTATGAAAAACTGTTTTTT. It translates to CASSQGAGEFYEKLFF.

The chain has TRBV20-1 and TRBJ2-1; D might be TRBD1 (6 bases). Per germline, CDR1 DFQATT and CDR2 SNEGSKA (reference sequence). Trimming removed 5 bases at V and 8 bases at J, with 10 bases between. This CDR3 is 11 amino acids long. The CDR3 is CSAEQGDEQFF. The CDR3 bases are TGCAGTGCTGAACAGGGCGATGAGCAGTTCTTC.

This clone has more than one count but fewer than ten. This chain connects TRBV28 to TRBJ1-2, with unresolved D. The V end was cut by 5 bases, the J end by 3 bases, with 13 bases between. CDR1 is MDHEN and CDR2 is SYDVKM in the germline V gene. There are 14 residues in the CDR3. The CDR3 loop is CASSPSQIHYGYTF. The DNA for the CDR3 is TGTGCCAGCAGTCCTTCCCAGATACACTATGGCTACACCTTC.

The chain employs TRBV19 and TRBJ1-5; TRBD1 matches 9 bases. With 6 bases clipped from V and 1 base from J, the junction kept 4 bases outside the gene matches. Germline assignment: CDR1 LNHDA and CDR2 SQIVND (reference sequence). The CDR3 has 15 amino acids. This chain's CDR3 is CASRRGQGSNQPQHF. The CDR3 coding sequence is TGTGCCAGTAGGAGGGGACAGGGAAGCAATCAGCCCCAGCATTTT.

The chain is built from TRBV9 and TRBJ1-1; D remains ambiguous. The CDR3 has 14 residues. Looked up from germline, CDR1 is SGDLS and CDR2 is YYNGEE. Trimming removed 0 bases at V and 0 bases at J, with 6 bases between. DNA of the CDR3: TGTGCCAGCAGCGTAGGTGACTTGAACACTGAAGCTTTCTTT. Translation gives CASSVGDLNTEAFF.

This chain links TRBV24-1 with TRBJ1-5; D gene ambiguous. Germline lookup yields CDR1 KGHDR and CDR2 SFDVKD. The CDR3 has 13 residues. The V end was cut by 2 bases, the J end by 6 bases, with 7 bases between. The CDR3 DNA follows: TGTGCCACCAGTGATTCCCGCGGTCAGCCCCAGCATTTT. Translating it yields CATSDSRGQPQHF.

The rearrangement uses TRBV12-3 or TRBV12-4 and TRBJ1-2, with a possible D match to TRBD1 (5 bases). This CDR3 is built from 11 residues. Trimming stripped 7 bases from V and 4 bases from J, with 7 bases between. CDR3 amino acids: CASMTAYGYTF. In DNA form, the CDR3 reads TGTGCCAGCATGACAGCCTATGGCTACACCTTC.

This chain links TRBV23-1 with TRBJ2-1; D is unclear. TRBV23-1 qualifies as an ORF whose function is uncertain. The CDR3 length is 13 residues. Trimming left V 4 bases short and J 8 bases short, with 12 bases between. The CDR3 bases are TGCGCCAGCAGTCTCCCTGACTTGGATGAGCAGTTCTTC. Translation: CASSLPDLDEQFF.

The CDR3 coding sequence is TGTGCCAGCTCGGGCGTTACAGGGGCTAGCAATCAGCCCCAGCATTTT. It encodes CASSGVTGASNQPQHF. The V and J genes are TRBV18 and TRBJ1-5, with TRBD1 matching 7 bases. The CDR3 totals 16 residues. Germline CDR1 KGHSH, CDR2 LQKENI. Losses at the gene ends were 6 bases for V and 0 bases for J; bases not matched to a gene: 8.

The chain recombines TRBV5-4 with TRBJ2-5, with D perhaps matching TRBD2 (5 bases). CDR3 length: 12 residues. Germline V gene sequence: CDR1 SGHNT, CDR2 YYREEE (reference sequence). V was clipped by 0 bases and J by 6 bases, with 6 bases between them. In DNA form, the CDR3 reads TGTGCCAGCAGCTTGGCGGGAAAGACCCAGTACTTC. Translation gives CASSLAGKTQYF. The variable domain in full, completed from reference TRBV5-4 and TRBJ2-5, reads ETGVTQSPTHLIKTRGQQVTLRCSSQSGHNTVSWYQQALGQGPQFIFQYYREEENGRGNFPPRFSGLQFPNYSSELNVNALELDDSALYLCASSLAGKTQYFGPGTRLLVL.

The V and J genes are TRBV5-1 and TRBJ2-6; no firm D call. Trimming cost V 0 bases and J 0 bases, with 4 bases left between them. CDR3 length: 15 amino acids. Germline V gene lookup returns CDR1 SGHRS and CDR2 YFSETQ. The DNA for the CDR3 is TGCGCCAGCAGCTTGGCCAGCTCTGGGGCCAACGTCCTGACTTTC. Translated, it gives CASSLASSGANVLTF.

The chain employs TRBV27 and TRBJ2-2; 8 bases match TRBD1. Trimming at V came to 2 bases and at J to 7 bases, leaving 3 bases not matched to a gene. The CDR3 is 14 amino acids. Germline assignment: CDR1 MNHEY and CDR2 SMNVEV (reference sequence). Here the CDR3 DNA reads TGTGCCAGCAGTTTAACAGGGGGGTTCGGGGAGCTGTTTTTT. Amino acids: CASSLTGGFGELFF.

The chain uses TRBV28 and TRBJ1-1; D may be TRBD1 (6 bases). Germline CDR1 and CDR2: MDHEN and SYDVKM. V gave up 6 bases and J gave up 3 bases, with 14 bases separating them. This CDR3 has 14 residues. DNA for the CDR3: TGTGCCAGCAGGGAGGGGGGGTTGGACACTGAAGCTTTCTTT. This sequence encodes CASREGGLDTEAFF. The full variable domain, completed using reference TRBV28 and TRBJ1-1, is DVKVTQSSRYLVKRTGEKVFLECVQDMDHENMFWYRQDPGLGLRLIYFSYDVKMKEKGDIPEGYSVSREKKERFSLILESASTNQTSMYLCASREGGLDTEAFFGQGTRLTVV.

The rearrangement uses TRBV7-9 and TRBJ1-2; 8 nucleotides match TRBD1. The CDR3 is made up of 15 amino acids. Germline CDR1 reads SEHNR; CDR2 reads FQNEAQ (reference sequence). V lost 7 bases to trimming and J lost 2 bases; unmatched junction nucleotides: 9. In DNA, the CDR3 is TGTGCCAGCACCAGTCCGGGACAGGAGAACTATGGCTACACCTTC. Its translation is CASTSPGQENYGYTF.

This rearrangement joins TRBV2 to TRBJ2-3, with D uncertain. Germline loops: CDR1 SNHLY, CDR2 FYNNEI. V dropped 5 bases and J dropped 1 base, with 13 bases sitting between them. This CDR3 comprises 15 residues. Here the CDR3 reads CASSPPLSGTDTQYF. CDR3 nucleotides: TGTGCCAGCAGTCCCCCGCTGAGCGGCACAGATACGCAGTATTTT.

J is TRBJ2-7 and V is TRBV6-5, with D perhaps matching TRBD1 (5 bases). The CDR3 consists of 14 residues. V was trimmed by 2 bases and J by 3 bases, leaving 11 bases between them. Germline V gives CDR1 MNHEY, CDR2 SVGAGI. As DNA, the CDR3 is TGTGCCAGCAGTTACATGGCAGGGTTCTACGAGCAGTACTTC. Protein: CASSYMAGFYEQYF.

The chain employs TRBV7-9 and TRBJ1-1, with unresolved D. The V gene lost 6 bases and the J gene lost 4 bases, with 9 bases spanning the gap. CDR3 length: 12 amino acids. Germline assignment: CDR1 SEHNR and CDR2 FQNEAQ (reference sequence). The CDR3 loop reads CASSRSGTEAFF. As DNA, the CDR3 is TGTGCCAGCAGTAGATCTGGCACTGAAGCTTTCTTT.

V is TRBV15 and J is TRBJ2-5; 8 bases line up with TRBD1. V gave up 1 base and J gave up 5 bases; unmatched junction bases: 6. This CDR3 contains 15 residues. Per germline, CDR1 LNHNV and CDR2 YYDKDF (reference sequence). The CDR3 DNA sequence: TGTGCCACCAGCAGAGCCCCAGGGGGCGGGGAGACCCAGTACTTC. It translates to CATSRAPGGGETQYF.